Listed here are 26 T cell receptor beta chains from one sample, sequenced in a study of cytomegalovirus exposure and HLA in healthy donors (dated by TCRdb to about 2017). The method behind the library was the immunoSEQ multiplex PCR assay. A mixture of 60 forward primers for TCR Vbeta segments and 13 reverse primers for TCR Jbeta segments was used in the multiplex PCR. The immuneACCESS repertoire file appears here via TCRdb, limited to in-frame rearrangements. These files lack a portion of the clones; in checked studies, under half of the deficit traces to unresolved V genes, and the cause of the others is not known. The table for this sample lists about 220,000 clones; about 75% of them were counted only once. The top ten constitute under 2% of the sample. Sequenced material: PBMCs. These receptors came from a woman aged 25 to 39 in good health and CMV-seronegative.

The chain joins TRBV9 to TRBJ1-3; TRBD1 matches 9 bases. Per the germline V gene, CDR1 is SGDLS and CDR2 is YYNGEE. The CDR3 is made up of 15 amino acids. The V segment lost 2 bases and the J segment 4 bases; nucleotides outside the gene matches: 4. The chain's CDR3 is CASSVDGTGGNTIYF. The CDR3 nucleotides are TGTGCCAGCAGCGTGGATGGGACAGGGGGAAACACCATATATTTT.

This clone is a singleton in its sample. This rearrangement joins TRBV29-1 to TRBJ2-5; 14 bases match TRBD2. The CDR3 has 16 residues. V was pared by 4 bases and J by 4 bases, with 8 bases of the junction left unmatched. Per germline, CDR1 SQVTM and CDR2 ANQGSEA. CDR3 coding DNA: TGCAGCGTTGTGAGACTAGCGGGGGGGCCGGGAGAGACCCAGTACTTC. It codes for CSVVRLAGGPGETQYF.

The CDR3 spells CASSHLAGVSYNEQFF. CDR3 bases: TGTGCCAGCAGTCATCTAGCGGGGGTCTCCTACAATGAGCAGTTCTTC. This chain links TRBV6-6 with TRBJ2-1; TRBD2 aligns across 10 bases. Germline V gives CDR1 MNHNY, CDR2 SVGAGI (reference sequence). V was clipped by 5 bases and J by 0 bases; unmatched bases: 4. The CDR3 has 16 amino acids.

This chain joins TRBV6-1 and TRBJ1-5; possibly TRBD1 for D (5 bases). Germline loops: CDR1 MNHNS, CDR2 SASEGT. V gave up 4 bases and J gave up 9 bases, with 13 bases separating them. The CDR3 totals 13 residues. The CDR3 here is CASSATQERPQHF. CDR3 sequence (DNA): TGTGCCAGCAGTGCGACACAGGAGCGGCCCCAGCATTTT.

This clone was counted once. The CDR3 nucleotides are TGTGCCACCAGCAGCCTCAGGGGGCTCTCTGGGGCCAACGTCCTGACTTTC. Protein product: CATSSLRGLSGANVLTF. V gene TRBV15 combines with J gene TRBJ2-6; 8 bases are a match to TRBD1. This CDR3 is 17 amino acids long. Germline CDR1 LNHNV, CDR2 YYDKDF (reference sequence). V lost 3 bases, J lost 0 bases, and 4 bases stayed unmatched.

V is TRBV7-3 and J is TRBJ2-3; the match to TRBD2 covers 11 bases. Germline CDR1 reads SGHTA; CDR2 reads FQGTGA. The CDR3 spans 17 residues. The junction had 13 bases not matched to a gene; V was cut back by 5 bases and J by 6 bases. CDR3 protein: CASSPSPTSGSSDTQYF. For the CDR3, the DNA is TGTGCCAGCAGCCCCAGCCCTACTAGCGGGAGTAGCGATACGCAGTATTTT.

V is TRBV7-9 and J is TRBJ1-1, with D unresolved. The CDR3 runs 14 residues. The V and J ends lost 1 base and 0 bases respectively, with 6 bases between them. Per the germline V gene, CDR1 is SEHNR and CDR2 is FQNEAQ (reference sequence). DNA for the CDR3: TGTGCCAGCAGCTTAGGGGAGGTGAACACTGAAGCTTTCTTT. It encodes CASSLGEVNTEAFF.

CDR3 nucleotide sequence: TGTGCCAGCAGTTACGGCGGGGTTGGCTACACCTTC. Its protein product is CASSYGGVGYTF. V is TRBV6-5 and J is TRBJ1-2; D is ambiguous. Trimming took 2 bases from V and 7 from J, leaving 8 bases between them. The CDR3 is 12 residues long. CDR1 is MNHEY and CDR2 is SVGAGI in the germline V gene.

The V gene is TRBV6-4, the J gene TRBJ1-1, with 8 bases matching TRBD1. This CDR3 has 14 amino acids. The germline CDR1 and CDR2 sequences are MRHNA and SNTAGT. V trimming: 6 bases; J trimming: 5 bases; junction bases outside the gene matches: 8. The CDR3 nucleotides read TGTGCCAGCAGAGCAGGGGGCCTAGCGACTGAAGCTTTCTTT. Translated: CASRAGGLATEAFF.

The chain couples TRBV29-1 to TRBJ1-1; D gene unclear. From germline, CDR1 is SQVTM and CDR2 ANQGSEA. Trimming stripped 4 bases from V and 6 bases from J, with 9 bases between. The CDR3 consists of 11 residues. The CDR3 DNA sequence: TGCAGCGTTGTTCCGGGTGCTGAAGCTTTCTTT. Protein product: CSVVPGAEAFF.

The gene calls are TRBV30 and TRBJ1-3; D unresolved. Germline loops: CDR1 GTSNPN, CDR2 SVGIG (reference sequence). Trimming removed 1 base at V and 4 bases at J, with 8 bases between. The CDR3 is 13 amino acids. Written as DNA, the CDR3 is TGTGCCTGGAGTGAGAGGCGCGGAAACACCATATATTTT. This gives the protein CAWSERRGNTIYF.

The chain uses TRBV2 and TRBJ2-1; D remains ambiguous. V shed 4 bases and J shed 2 bases, with 6 bases lying between them. The germline V gene encodes CDR1 SNHLY and CDR2 FYNNEI. CDR3 size: 13 residues. CDR3: CASSGQAYNEQFF. The CDR3 DNA reads as TGTGCCAGCAGTGGACAAGCCTACAATGAGCAGTTCTTC. Supplemented by reference TRBV2 and TRBJ2-1, the full variable domain reads EPEVTQTPSHQVTQMGQEVILRCVPISNHLYFYWYRQILGQKVEFLVSFYNNEISEKSEIFDDQFSVERPDGSNFTLKIRSTKLEDSAMYFCASSGQAYNEQFFGPGTRLTVL.

This clone has just one count. The chain recombines TRBV7-9 with TRBJ2-1, with 10 bases fitting TRBD2. The CDR3 spans 17 residues. In germline, CDR1 is SEHNR, CDR2 FQNEAQ (reference sequence). The junction had 13 bases not matched to a gene; V was cut back by 4 bases and J by 7 bases. CDR3 loop: CASSSLPQAGGGNEQFF. The CDR3 nucleotides are TGTGCCAGCAGCTCCTTACCTCAAGCGGGAGGGGGGAATGAGCAGTTCTTC.

Comments on this clone: One end of the junction varies from germline; a read error may be responsible. V gene TRBV11-3 combines with J gene TRBJ2-6, with a possible D match to TRBD2 (6 bases). The germline V gene has CDR1 SGHNT and CDR2 YENEEA. The CDR3 is made up of 17 amino acids. CDR3 sequence reads: CVSSLGEVWSGANVLTF. The CDR3 DNA sequence: TGTGTCAGCAGCTTAGGGGAGGTTTGGTCTGGGGCCAACGTCCTGACTTTC.

V is TRBV10-2 and J is TRBJ1-1, with D maybe TRBD1 (5 bases). V shed 4 bases and J shed 1 base, with 7 bases lying between them. This CDR3 is 13 amino acids long. Germline CDR1 WSHSY, CDR2 SAAADI. The CDR3 nucleotides read TGCGCCAGCAGTGCCGGGGGGAACACTGAAGCTTTCTTT. Translated, it gives CASSAGGNTEAFF.

Only a few counts were recorded for this clone. This sequence joins TRBV4-2 and TRBJ2-7; 8 nucleotides line up with TRBD2. The V gene's germline CDR1 is LGHNA and CDR2 YNFKEQ. There are 16 residues in the CDR3. V lost 0 bases to trimming and J lost 6 bases; unmatched junction nucleotides: 10. DNA of the CDR3: TGTGCCAGCAGCCAAGATTTTAGCGGGGCGGCTCTCGAGCAGTACTTC. This translates into CASSQDFSGAALEQYF.

The chain combines TRBV10-3 with TRBJ2-7; D is perhaps TRBD1 (6 bases). CDR1 is ENHRY and CDR2 is SYGVKD in the germline V gene. The V gene lost 6 bases and the J gene lost 3 bases, with 9 bases spanning the gap. This CDR3 comprises 12 residues. The CDR3 DNA is TGTGCCATCAGGGAGGACAGCTACGAGCAGTACTTC. Translation gives CAIREDSYEQYF.

This clone was seen a few times. The chain couples TRBV5-5 to TRBJ2-1; TRBD2 agrees at 14 bases. Trimming at V came to 5 bases and at J to 6 bases, leaving 10 bases not matched to a gene. Germline assignment: CDR1 SGHKS and CDR2 YYEKEE (reference sequence). The CDR3 has 17 amino acids. The CDR3 nucleotides are TGTGCCAGCAGTCGTGGGACTAGCGGGAGACAAGTCAATGAGCAGTTCTTC. Translation gives CASSRGTSGRQVNEQFF. Combining the CDR3 with reference TRBV5-5 and TRBJ2-1 gives the whole variable domain DAGVTQSPTHLIKTRGQQVTLRCSPISGHKSVSWYQQVLGQGPQFIFQYYEKEERGRGNFPDRFSARQFPNYSSELNVNALLLGDSALYLCASSRGTSGRQVNEQFFGPGTRLTVL.

The gene calls are TRBV6-1 and TRBJ1-4; weak D call: TRBD1 (5 bases). The V end was cut by 3 bases, the J end by 7 bases, with 12 bases between. Looked up from germline, CDR1 is MNHNS and CDR2 is SASEGT. This CDR3 has 14 amino acids. The CDR3 coding sequence is TGTGCCAGCAGTGACCCCGCCGGGGGTGAAAAACTGTTTTTT. This codes for CASSDPAGGEKLFF.

This clone appeared a few times. The chain is built from TRBV10-2 and TRBJ2-7; D is undetermined. The germline gives CDR1 WSHSY, CDR2 SAAADI. V lost 4 bases to trimming and J lost 4 bases, with 14 bases between them. The CDR3 runs 14 residues. The CDR3 loop reads CASSASSGSYEQYF. The CDR3, as DNA: TGCGCCAGCAGTGCCAGCTCAGGATCTTACGAGCAGTACTTC.

The chain is built from TRBV18 and TRBJ2-1, with D possibly being TRBD2 (5 bases). The CDR3 has 12 residues. Trimming removed 6 bases from V and 7 bases from J, with 10 bases in between. CDR1 and CDR2 from the germline V gene are KGHSH and LQKENI. This CDR3 reads CASSNSANEQFF. The CDR3 DNA follows: TGTGCCAGCTCGAATAGCGCAAATGAGCAGTTCTTC.

The J gene is TRBJ2-1, the V gene TRBV29-1; 10 nucleotides agree with TRBD2. The V gene end was trimmed by 6 bases and the J gene end by 3 bases; junction bases not matched to a gene: 8. Germline CDR1 SQVTM, CDR2 ANQGSEA. The CDR3 has 15 residues. The DNA of the CDR3 is TGCAGCGTAAACCCGGGGACTAGCGTCTACAATGAGCAGTTCTTC. The encoded protein is CSVNPGTSVYNEQFF.

V usage is TRBV6-5 and J usage is TRBJ1-1; 7 nucleotides align to TRBD1. V was pared by 5 bases and J by 8 bases, with 5 bases of the junction left unmatched. CDR3 length equals 12 residues. The V gene's germline CDR1 is MNHEY and CDR2 SVGAGI. CDR3 loop: CASSVPTGEAFF. The CDR3, as DNA: TGTGCCAGCAGTGTCCCGACAGGGGAAGCTTTCTTT.

The V and J genes are TRBV7-8 and TRBJ1-2; 10 bases are shared with TRBD1. Looked up from germline, CDR1 is SGHVS and CDR2 is FQNEAQ. The CDR3 is 14 amino acids. Trimming removed 5 bases from V and 8 bases from J; junction bases left unmatched: 8. CDR3 sequence reads: CASSDRGTGAGYTF. CDR3 DNA sequence: TGTGCCAGCAGCGACCGGGGGACAGGGGCAGGCTACACCTTC.

V gene TRBV30 combines with J gene TRBJ2-7; D may be TRBD2 (5 bases). This CDR3 has 13 residues. V was clipped by 2 bases and J by 5 bases, with 13 bases between them. The V gene's germline CDR1 is GTSNPN and CDR2 SVGIG (reference sequence). As DNA, the CDR3 is TGTGCCTGGAGTAGGACTGGGTGGAACGAGCAGTACTTC. This encodes CAWSRTGWNEQYF.

This rearrangement joins TRBV5-1 to TRBJ2-1; 9 bases map to TRBD2. The length of the CDR3 is 15 residues. Germline V gene lookup returns CDR1 SGHRS and CDR2 YFSETQ. Losses at the gene ends were 5 bases for V and 4 bases for J; bases not matched to a gene: 7. The CDR3 coding sequence is TGCGCCAGCAGGTTACTAGCGGGTGCTTACAATGAGCAGTTCTTC. It translates to CASRLLAGAYNEQFF.